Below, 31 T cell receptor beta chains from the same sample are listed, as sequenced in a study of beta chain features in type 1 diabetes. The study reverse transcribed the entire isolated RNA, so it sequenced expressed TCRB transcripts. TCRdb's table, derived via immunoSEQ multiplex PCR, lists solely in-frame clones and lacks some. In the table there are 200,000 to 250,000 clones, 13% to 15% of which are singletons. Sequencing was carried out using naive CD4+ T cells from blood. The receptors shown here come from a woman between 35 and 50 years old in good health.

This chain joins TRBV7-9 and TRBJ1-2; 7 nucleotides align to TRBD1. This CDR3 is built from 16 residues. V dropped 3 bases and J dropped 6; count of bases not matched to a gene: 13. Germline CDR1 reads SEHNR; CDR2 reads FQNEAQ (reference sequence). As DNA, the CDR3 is TGTGCCAGCAGCTTCGGGCCCCCGGGACAGTCCCATGGCTACACCTTC. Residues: CASSFGPPGQSHGYTF.

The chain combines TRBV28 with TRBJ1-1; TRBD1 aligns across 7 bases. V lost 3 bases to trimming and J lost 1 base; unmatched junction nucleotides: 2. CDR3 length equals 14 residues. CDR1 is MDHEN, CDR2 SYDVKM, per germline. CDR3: CASSLQGGNTEAFF. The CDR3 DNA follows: TGTGCCAGCAGTTTGCAGGGGGGGAACACTGAAGCTTTCTTT. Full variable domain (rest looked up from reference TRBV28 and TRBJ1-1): DVKVTQSSRYLVKRTGEKVFLECVQDMDHENMFWYRQDPGLGLRLIYFSYDVKMKEKGDIPEGYSVSREKKERFSLILESASTNQTSMYLCASSLQGGNTEAFFGQGTRLTVV.

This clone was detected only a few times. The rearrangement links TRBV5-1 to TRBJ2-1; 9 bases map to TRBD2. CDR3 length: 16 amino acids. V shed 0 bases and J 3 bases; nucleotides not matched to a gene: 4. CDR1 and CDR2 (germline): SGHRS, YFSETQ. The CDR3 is CASSLAGRGGYNEQFF. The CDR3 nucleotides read TGCGCCAGCAGCTTGGCCGGGCGGGGGGGCTACAATGAGCAGTTCTTC.

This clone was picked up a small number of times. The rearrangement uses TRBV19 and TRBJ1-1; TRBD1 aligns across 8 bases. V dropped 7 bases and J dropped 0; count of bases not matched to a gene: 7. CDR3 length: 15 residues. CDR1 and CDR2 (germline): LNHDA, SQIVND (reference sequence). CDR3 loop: CASMYDRGMNTEAFF. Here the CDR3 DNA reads TGTGCCAGTATGTACGACAGGGGAATGAACACTGAAGCTTTCTTT.

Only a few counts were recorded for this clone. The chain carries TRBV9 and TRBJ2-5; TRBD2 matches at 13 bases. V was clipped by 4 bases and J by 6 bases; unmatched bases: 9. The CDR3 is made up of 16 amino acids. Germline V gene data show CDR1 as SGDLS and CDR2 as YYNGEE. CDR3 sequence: CASSPRLAGGVKTQYF. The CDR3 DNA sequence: TGTGCCAGCAGCCCAAGACTAGCGGGGGGCGTAAAGACCCAGTACTTC.

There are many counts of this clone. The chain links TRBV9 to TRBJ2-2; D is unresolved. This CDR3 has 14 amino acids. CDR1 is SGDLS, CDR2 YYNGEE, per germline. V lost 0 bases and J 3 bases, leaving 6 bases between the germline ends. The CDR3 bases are TGTGCCAGCAGCGTAGAACAGTACACCGGGGAGCTGTTTTTT. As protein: CASSVEQYTGELFF. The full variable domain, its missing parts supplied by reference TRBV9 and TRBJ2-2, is DSGVTQTPKHLITATGQRVTLRCSPRSGDLSVYWYQQSLDQGLQFLIQYYNGEERAKGNILERFSAQQFPDLHSELNLSSLELGDSALYFCASSVEQYTGELFFGEGSRLTVL.

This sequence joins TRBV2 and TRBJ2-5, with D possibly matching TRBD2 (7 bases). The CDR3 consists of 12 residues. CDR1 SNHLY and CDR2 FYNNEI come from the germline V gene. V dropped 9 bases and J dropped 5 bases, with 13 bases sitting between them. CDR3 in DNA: TGTGCCAGACGGGGGGCGTCGGAGACCCAGTACTTC. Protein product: CARRGASETQYF.

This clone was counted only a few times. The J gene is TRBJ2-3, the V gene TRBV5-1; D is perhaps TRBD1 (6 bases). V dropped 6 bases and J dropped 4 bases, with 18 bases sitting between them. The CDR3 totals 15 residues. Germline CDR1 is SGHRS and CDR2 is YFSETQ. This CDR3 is CASTRPGVEADTQYF. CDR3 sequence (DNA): TGCGCCAGCACCCGGCCAGGGGTAGAGGCAGATACGCAGTATTTT.

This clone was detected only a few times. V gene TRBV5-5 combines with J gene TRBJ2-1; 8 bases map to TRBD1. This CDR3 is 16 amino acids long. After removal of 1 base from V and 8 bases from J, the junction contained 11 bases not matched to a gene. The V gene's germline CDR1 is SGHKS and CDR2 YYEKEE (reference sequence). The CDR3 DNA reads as TGTGCCAGCAGCTTGATCTATGGACAGGGCGTCCATGAGCAGTTCTTC. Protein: CASSLIYGQGVHEQFF.

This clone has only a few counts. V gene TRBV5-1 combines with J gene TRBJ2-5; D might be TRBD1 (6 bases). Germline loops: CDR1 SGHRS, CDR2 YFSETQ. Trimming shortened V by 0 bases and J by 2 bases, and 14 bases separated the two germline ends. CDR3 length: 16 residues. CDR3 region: CASSLAGPGAQETQYF. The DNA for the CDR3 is TGCGCCAGCAGCTTGGCAGGGCCAGGGGCACAAGAGACCCAGTACTTC.

The CDR3 sequence is CASSPSAGEQFF. CDR3 DNA: TGTGCCAGCAGCCCCTCGGCGGGTGAGCAGTTCTTC. V and J are TRBV7-2 and TRBJ2-1, with D possibly being TRBD2 (5 bases). V dropped 5 bases and J dropped 9 bases, with 11 bases sitting between them. This CDR3 contains 12 residues. Germline V gene lookup returns CDR1 SGHTA and CDR2 FQGNSA. Combining the CDR3 with reference TRBV7-2 and TRBJ2-1 gives the whole variable domain GAGVSQSPSNKVTEKGKDVELRCDPISGHTALYWYRQSLGQGLEFLIYFQGNSAPDKSGLPSDRFSAERTGGSVSTLTIQRTQQEDSAVYLCASSPSAGEQFFGPGTRLTVL.

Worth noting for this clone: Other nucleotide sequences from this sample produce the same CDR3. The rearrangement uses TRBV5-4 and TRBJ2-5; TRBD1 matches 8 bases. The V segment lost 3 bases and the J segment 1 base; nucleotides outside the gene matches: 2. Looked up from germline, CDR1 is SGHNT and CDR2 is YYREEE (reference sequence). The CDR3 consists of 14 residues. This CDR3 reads CASSSGQGQETQYF. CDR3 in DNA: TGTGCCAGCAGCTCCGGACAGGGCCAAGAGACCCAGTACTTC.

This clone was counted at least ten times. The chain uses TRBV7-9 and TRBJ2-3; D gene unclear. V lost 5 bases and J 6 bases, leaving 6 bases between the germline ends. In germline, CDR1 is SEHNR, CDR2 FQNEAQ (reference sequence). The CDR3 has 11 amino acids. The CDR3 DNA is TGTGCCAGCAGCCCCGTGGATACGCAGTATTTT. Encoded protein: CASSPVDTQYF.

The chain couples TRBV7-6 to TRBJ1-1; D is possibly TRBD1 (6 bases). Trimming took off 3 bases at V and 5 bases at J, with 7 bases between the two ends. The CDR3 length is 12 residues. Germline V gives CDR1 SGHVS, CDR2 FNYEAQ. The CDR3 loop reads CASSLTGTEAFF. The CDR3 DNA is TGTGCCAGCAGCTTGACAGGAACTGAAGCTTTCTTT.

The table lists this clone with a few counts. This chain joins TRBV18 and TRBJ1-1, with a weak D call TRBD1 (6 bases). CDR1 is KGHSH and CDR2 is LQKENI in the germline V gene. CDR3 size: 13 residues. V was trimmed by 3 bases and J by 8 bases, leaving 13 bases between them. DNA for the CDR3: TGTGCCAGCTCACCTAATGTAGGGGGAGAAGCTTTCTTT. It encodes CASSPNVGGEAFF.

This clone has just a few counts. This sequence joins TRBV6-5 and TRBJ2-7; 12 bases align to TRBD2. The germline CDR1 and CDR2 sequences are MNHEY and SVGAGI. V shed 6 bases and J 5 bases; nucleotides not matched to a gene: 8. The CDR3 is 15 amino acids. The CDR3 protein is CASRSPRLAGDEQYF. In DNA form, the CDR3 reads TGTGCCAGCAGGTCTCCGAGACTAGCGGGGGACGAGCAGTACTTC.

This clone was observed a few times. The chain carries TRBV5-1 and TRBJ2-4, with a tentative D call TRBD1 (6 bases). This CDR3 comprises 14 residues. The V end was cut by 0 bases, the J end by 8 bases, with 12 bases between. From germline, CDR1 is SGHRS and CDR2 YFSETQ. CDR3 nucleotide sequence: TGCGCCAGCAGCTTGGTGCAGGGGATGGACATTCAGTACTTC. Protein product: CASSLVQGMDIQYF.

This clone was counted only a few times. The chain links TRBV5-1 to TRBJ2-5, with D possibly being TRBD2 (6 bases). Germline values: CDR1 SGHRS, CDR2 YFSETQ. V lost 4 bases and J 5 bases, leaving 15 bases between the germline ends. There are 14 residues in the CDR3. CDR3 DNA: TGCGCCAGCAGCCGGTCTGGCGGGGTGGAGACCCAGTACTTC. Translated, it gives CASSRSGGVETQYF. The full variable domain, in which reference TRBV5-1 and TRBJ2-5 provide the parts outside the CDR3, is KAGVTQTPRYLIKTRGQQVTLSCSPISGHRSVSWYQQTPGQGLQFLFEYFSETQRNKGNFPGRFSGRQFSNSRSEMNVSTLELGDSALYLCASSRSGGVETQYFGPGTRLLVL.

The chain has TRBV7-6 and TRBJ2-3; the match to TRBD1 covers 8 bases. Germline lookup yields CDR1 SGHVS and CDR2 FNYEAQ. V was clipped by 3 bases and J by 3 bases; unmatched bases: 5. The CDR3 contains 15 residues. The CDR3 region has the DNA TGTGCCAGCAGCTTTTCCGGACAGGGAACAGATACGCAGTATTTT. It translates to CASSFSGQGTDTQYF.

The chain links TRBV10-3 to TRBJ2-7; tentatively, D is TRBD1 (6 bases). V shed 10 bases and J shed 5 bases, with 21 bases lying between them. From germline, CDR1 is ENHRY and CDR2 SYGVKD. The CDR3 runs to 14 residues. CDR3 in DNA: TGTGCCACCCAGACTGTCCGGACAGTGAACGAGCAGTACTTC. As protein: CATQTVRTVNEQYF.

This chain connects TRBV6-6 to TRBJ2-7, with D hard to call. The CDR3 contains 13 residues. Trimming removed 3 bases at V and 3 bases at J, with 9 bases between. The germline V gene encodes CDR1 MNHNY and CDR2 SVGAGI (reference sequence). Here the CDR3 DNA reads TGTGCCAGCAGTTATTCCGCAGACTACGAGCAGTACTTC. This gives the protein CASSYSADYEQYF.

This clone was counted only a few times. CDR3 nucleotide sequence: TGTGCCAGCAGCTTGCTAGCGGGGGGGTACAATGAGCAGTTCTTC. Amino acids: CASSLLAGGYNEQFF. The gene calls are TRBV11-2 and TRBJ2-1, with TRBD2 matching 12 bases. V gave up 3 bases and J gave up 4 bases; unmatched junction bases: 1. This CDR3 contains 15 residues. Looked up from germline, CDR1 is SGHAT and CDR2 is FQNNGV.

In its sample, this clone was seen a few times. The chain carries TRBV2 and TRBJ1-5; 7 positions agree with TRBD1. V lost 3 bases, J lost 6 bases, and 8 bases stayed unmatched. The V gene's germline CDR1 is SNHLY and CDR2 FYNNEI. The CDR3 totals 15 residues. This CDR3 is CASSDSDRASQPQHF. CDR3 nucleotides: TGTGCCAGCAGTGATTCAGACAGGGCAAGTCAGCCCCAGCATTTT. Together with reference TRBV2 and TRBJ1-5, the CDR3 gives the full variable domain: EPEVTQTPSHQVTQMGQEVILRCVPISNHLYFYWYRQILGQKVEFLVSFYNNEISEKSEIFDDQFSVERPDGSNFTLKIRSTKLEDSAMYFCASSDSDRASQPQHFGDGTRLSIL.

CDR3 protein: CAITGGASDEQFF. CDR3 bases: TGTGCCATCACTGGGGGCGCATCGGATGAGCAGTTCTTC. The J gene is TRBJ2-1, the V gene TRBV10-3, with D maybe TRBD1 (6 bases). The CDR3 loop spans 13 amino acids. Germline assignment: CDR1 ENHRY and CDR2 SYGVKD. The V and J ends lost 7 bases and 8 bases respectively, with 15 bases between them.

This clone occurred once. DNA for the CDR3: TGTGCCAGTAGTCTTATAGCGGGGGGGCAGGAGACCCAGTACTTC. Translating it yields CASSLIAGGQETQYF. The chain has TRBV19 and TRBJ2-5, with 11 nucleotides matching TRBD2. Unmatched junction bases numbered 7, after V lost 5 bases and J lost 5 bases. The CDR3 runs 15 residues. Germline V gene data show CDR1 as LNHDA and CDR2 as SQIVND (reference sequence).

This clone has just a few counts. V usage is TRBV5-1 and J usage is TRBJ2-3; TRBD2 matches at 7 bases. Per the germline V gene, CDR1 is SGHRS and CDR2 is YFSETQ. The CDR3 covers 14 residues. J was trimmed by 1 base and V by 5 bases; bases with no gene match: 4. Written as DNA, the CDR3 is TGCGCCAGCAGACCTACTAGCGGCACAGATACGCAGTATTTT. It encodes CASRPTSGTDTQYF.

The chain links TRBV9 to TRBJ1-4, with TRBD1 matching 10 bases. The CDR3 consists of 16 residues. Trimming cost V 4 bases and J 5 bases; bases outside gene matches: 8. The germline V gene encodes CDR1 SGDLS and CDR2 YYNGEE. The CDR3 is CASSRIPGQGNEKLFF. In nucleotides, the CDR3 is TGTGCCAGCAGCCGAATACCGGGACAGGGGAATGAAAAACTGTTTTTT.

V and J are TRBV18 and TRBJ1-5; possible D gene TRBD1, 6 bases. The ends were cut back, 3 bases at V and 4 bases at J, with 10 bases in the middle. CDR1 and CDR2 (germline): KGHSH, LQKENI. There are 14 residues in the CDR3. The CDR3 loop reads CASSPLQGNQPQHF. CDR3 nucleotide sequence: TGTGCCAGCTCACCGTTACAGGGAAATCAGCCCCAGCATTTT. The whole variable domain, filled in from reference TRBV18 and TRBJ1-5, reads NAGVMQNPRHLVRRRGQEARLRCSPMKGHSHVYWYRQLPEEGLKFMVYLQKENIIDESGMPKERFSAEFPKEGPSILRIQQVVRGDSAAYFCASSPLQGNQPQHFGDGTRLSIL.

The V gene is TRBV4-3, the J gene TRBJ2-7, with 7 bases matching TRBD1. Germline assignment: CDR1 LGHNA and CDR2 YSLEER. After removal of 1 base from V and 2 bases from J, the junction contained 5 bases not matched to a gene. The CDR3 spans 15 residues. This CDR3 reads CASSQAQGVAYEQYF. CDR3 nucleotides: TGCGCCAGCAGCCAAGCTCAGGGGGTGGCCTACGAGCAGTACTTC.

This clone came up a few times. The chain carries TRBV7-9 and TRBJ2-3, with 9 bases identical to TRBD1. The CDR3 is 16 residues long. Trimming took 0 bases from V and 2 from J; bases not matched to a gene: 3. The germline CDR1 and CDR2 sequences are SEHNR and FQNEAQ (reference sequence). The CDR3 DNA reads TGTGCCAGCAGCTTAGCGGGACAGGGCATCACAGATACGCAGTATTTT. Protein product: CASSLAGQGITDTQYF.

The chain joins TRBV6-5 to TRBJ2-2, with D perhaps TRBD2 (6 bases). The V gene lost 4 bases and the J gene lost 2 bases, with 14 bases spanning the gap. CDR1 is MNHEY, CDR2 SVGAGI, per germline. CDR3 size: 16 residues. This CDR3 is CASSSGDGTNTGELFF. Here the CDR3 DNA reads TGTGCCAGCAGTTCAGGAGACGGGACTAACACCGGGGAGCTGTTTTTT.